The entry below describes one T cell receptor (beta chain). This clone came up a few times. What this receptor recognizes is not known. Base qualities are missing; no much larger clone stands one base away. The cohort consisted of approximately 670 healthy bone marrow donors. Cohort members were all nominally healthy when sampled, although unrecorded immune exposures were likely present. The donor tested CMV seronegative, placing the donor among the roughly 400 seronegative members of the cohort. Each donor provided a peripheral blood sample, and peripheral blood mononuclear cells were used for TCR beta sequencing. The Qiagen DNeasy Blood Extraction Kit was used to extract genomic DNA from the blood cell samples. The record originates from a study of cytomegalovirus exposure and HLA in healthy donors (dated by TCRdb to the late 2010s). Looking at the study overall: An earlier analysis of several hundred of the donors reported approximately 300 Gb of sequence data and 100 million to 140 million unique TCR beta sequences from about 200 million T cells. Around 330 gigabases of sequencing data and 70 million to 100 million unique TCR sequences made up an early release that covered approximately 620 HLA-typed donors. Of the approximately 400 genotyped donors, 81% were placed in the genetic ancestry cluster associated with self-reported Caucasian donors. The study aimed to test whether signatures of past pathogen exposure could be identified by cataloging public T cell receptors. The T cell repertoires of several hundred subjects were profiled by immunosequencing and related to cytomegalovirus serostatus. Along with the roughly 670-subject first cohort, a separate validation cohort of around 120 different subjects was used. To predict cytomegalovirus infection status, the study combined high-throughput TCR immunosequencing, statistical association of individual TCRs with disease status, and machine learning. To study patterns of TCR occurrence, a later analysis re-analyzed previously published TCR beta repertoires from 500 to 850 donors and added high-resolution HLA genotyping. The later analysis used no new phenotypic data to find candidate immune exposures, relying instead on TCR beta sequences and their occurrence across donors. An earlier analysis of around 540 of the donors applied high-throughput TCR beta sequencing to assess whether each TCR beta V gene segment acted as functional or pseudogenic. Donor age, sex, ethnicity and CMV serostatus were compiled alongside the repertoire data. A later genetic analysis took genome-wide SNP genotypes for about 65% of the roughly 670 donors and used that subset as a discovery cohort. Every discovery cohort repertoire had been produced on one sequencing platform. Class I and class II HLA loci were covered by the typing at four-digit resolution. Typing coverage differed by locus: A, B, C, DRB1 and DQB1 were typed in about 620-640 donors, DQA1 in approximately 520, DPA1 in nearly 610, and DPB1 in 450 to 480. Five DR-DQ haplotypes were handled as single units for association and clustering because linkage in the cohort was strong. Among roughly 400 genotyped donors of the cohort, an average of approximately 240,000 unique TCR beta nucleotide sequences was sequenced per donor, of which about 20% were non-productive. General findings and caveats noted by the study authors: Several of the top co-occurrence clusters appeared to be linked to parvovirus B19, influenza, CMV and Epstein-Barr virus, according to a later analysis. An earlier analysis of 587 of the donors showed that most TCR beta V segments appeared in productive rearrangements either about 87% or about 30% of the time, which broadly matched IMGT annotations. Most CMV-associated TCR beta chains appeared to be HLA-restricted in a later analysis, and the HLA associations seemed to be driven largely by CMV exposure. Correlated functional status among segregating V segments might be attributable to linkage disequilibrium, but an unknown experimental factor could not be ruled out. Most TCR sequences were observed very rarely across donors, whereas some public TCRs were present in many individuals. The sequencing pipeline was judged likely to have produced a cluster of highly shared sequence variants as a technical artifact. In vitro tests confirmed that a few of the cytomegalovirus-associated TCR beta chains recognize cytomegalovirus antigens. When HLA alleles, especially DR and DQ, strongly co-occurred, TCR associations were difficult to assign to individual alleles. The classifier was reported to diagnose cytomegalovirus status with high specificity and sensitivity in both the original cohort and the validation cohort. A further reported finding was that TCR beta sequences accurately predicted the HLA-A and HLA-B alleles for most subjects in the first cohort. CMV serostatus was the only immune exposure information available for the cohort. The study gave a list of 150 to 200 TCR beta chains associated with cytomegalovirus. In this cohort, only TCR beta chains were sequenced, and detectable features were limited by the absence of alpha or paired-chain data. In a later genetic analysis, a missense DCLRE1C variant was associated with V-gene and J-gene trimming of TCR beta chains, and the association was replicated in an independent cohort. Because HLA typing was unavailable for some donors at each locus, only the typed subset was used in association tests. The 87-base-pair reads could not distinguish some IMGT-functional V segments, including TRBV6-2 and TRBV6-3, so those segments were excluded. According to a later genetic analysis, donors in an Asian-associated ancestry cluster had fewer N-insertions in productive TCRs than the approximately 710-donor mean. In a later analysis, 16,951 TCR beta sequences were associated with specific HLA alleles at a false discovery rate of 0.05. A later analysis found that HLA-associated TCR beta chains were more clonally expanded and had lower generation probabilities than equally common non-associated chains. According to a later analysis, TCR association rates differed among HLA loci, with DRB1 alleles showing the most associated TCRs and HLA-C alleles showing the fewest. Roughly uniform sequencing depth across donors was assumed in presence/absence analyses, although this assumption may not hold. The authors suggested that the approach could potentially be generalized to other disease states and immunological phenotypes. Because counts were too low, 15 or so rarely observed V segments, including chromosome 9 orphons, were excluded from the earlier analysis of under 650 of the donors.

The library was built by means of the immunoSEQ multiplex PCR assay. A mixture of 60 forward primers for TCR Vbeta segments and 13 reverse primers for TCR Jbeta segments was used in the multiplex PCR. A multiplex PCR assay on genomic DNA amplified the CDR3 region of rearranged TCR beta genes. On the Illumina HiSeq System, the amplified TCR beta libraries were sequenced as 87-base-pair reads. The authors' analysis ran thus. In a later analysis, roughly 80 million unique TCR beta chains were counted across the 650 to 700 repertoires, and roughly 9.9 million of these chains were shared by at least two donors. A nearest-neighbor algorithm error-corrected the raw reads and collapsed the reads into unique sequences, merging closely related sequences to remove PCR and sequencing errors. Alignment of CDR3 sequences to IMGT reference sequences was used to assign V, D and J gene segments. For a sequence to be retained, a match of at least six nucleotides to both a V gene segment and a J gene segment was required. Rearrangements were classified as productive when the CDR3 lacked stop codons and remained in frame with V and J, and all other rearrangements were classified as non-productive. Following IMGT convention, CDR3 was defined as the stretch from the second conserved V-encoded cysteine to the conserved J-encoded phenylalanine. The earlier analysis of 450 to 750 of the donors excluded any sequence lacking an unambiguous match to a single V gene segment. An earlier analysis of 587 of the donors classified V segments as functional when productive rearrangements were above 56.7% and as segregating when the standard deviation between donors was above 5%. A statistical classification framework was built for diagnosing cytomegalovirus status from the catalog of TCR beta chain sequences. A later analysis assigned V and J genes by comparing TCR nucleotide sequences with IMGT/GENE-DB human TR gene sequences. In a later analysis, CDR3 sequences and most-parsimonious VDJ recombination scenarios were assigned using the TCRdist pipeline. A later analysis defined each TCR beta chain by its CDR3 amino acid sequence plus V-gene family, and excluded reads lacking a unique V-gene family. In a later analysis, 450 to 600 highly shared, low-generation-probability nucleotide sequences were removed to address suspected cross-contamination and a sequencing artifact. A later analysis calculated a clonal expansion index for each public chain from normalized within-repertoire ranks of inferred template counts. Generation probabilities in a later analysis came from a VDJ recombination model fitted to out-of-frame rearrangements, and those results were checked against IGoR. In a later analysis, hypergeometric tests were used to score TCR-TCR, TCR-HLA and TCR-CMV co-occurrence, with a repertoire-size bias correction applied to TCR pairs. False discovery rates were estimated in a later analysis by permuting HLA or CMV assignments 20 times. In a later analysis, co-occurring TCRs were grouped with DBSCAN, and TCRdist sequence similarity was added when clustering was performed within HLA-allele-positive subsets. Repertoires with fewer than 30,000 or more than 120,000 public chains were left out of co-occurrence clustering, as were about 5 repertoires with anomalous nucleotide sharing. This immuneACCESS table, as held by TCRdb, lists in-frame sequences with V and J called but not all clones. Of the missing ones, under half trace to an unresolved V gene in checked studies; the others have no known cause. The D gene and trimming were derived from the DNA, and the V and J assignments and clone size from that table. Within this sample are about 120,000 clones, with 81% of them counted one time only. The ten most abundant clones make up about 2.4% of the sample.

The germline V gene specifies MDHEN as CDR1 and SYDVKM as CDR2. The germline V end is reduced by 3 bases and the J end by 0 bases; junction bases left unmatched: 5. The cysteine opens and the phenylalanine closes a CDR3 of 15 amino acids. CDR3 DNA only is kept here, 45 bases in frame from base 1. The clonotype comes from a woman between 35 and 50 years old in good health and CMV-seronegative. Source material: PBMCs. The chain couples TRBV28 to TRBJ2-7; TRBD1 matches 7 bases in the middle. The CDR3 region has the sequence CASSLQGDSSYEQYF. DNA sequence: TGTGCCAGCAGTTTGCAGGGGGACAGCTCCTACGAGCAGTACTTC.